This T cell receptor (beta chain) derives from a study of tumor-infiltrating lymphocytes in oesophageal squamous cell carcinoma. TCRdb reprocessed the PCR reads via MiXCR and lists one record per CDR3 protein. The profile shows around 15,000 distinct CDR3 sequences, about half of them singletons. The junction had 0 bases not matched to a gene; V was cut back by 8 bases and J by 3 bases. The CDR3 contains 11 residues. Germline V CDR1 and CDR2: SGHTA, FQGNSA. This sequence originates from a male donor with esophageal squamous cell carcinoma. This chain uses TRBV7-2 with TRBJ2-7; TRBD1 matches at 8 bases. Sequenced sample: esophageal tumor tissue. The CDR3 DNA reads as TGTGCCAGCGGACAGGGCTACGAGCAGTACTTC. This gives the protein CASGQGYEQYF. Looking up the rest from reference TRBV7-2 and TRBJ2-7 gives the full variable domain: GAGVSQSPSNKVTEKGKDVELRCDPISGHTALYWYRQSLGQGLEFLIYFQGNSAPDKSGLPSDRFSAERTGGSVSTLTIQRTQQEDSAVYLCASGQGYEQYFGPGTRLTVT.